This T cell receptor (beta chain) was found in a study of blood T cell repertoires in COVID-19. Study-level background: Nucleic acid was either cDNA or gDNA, and it came from T cells, B-cell-depleted T cells, or PBMCs.

Clones were sequenced by immunoSEQ multiplex PCR, and TCRdb holds only the in-frame ones, with some missing. Among fewer than 350,000 clones listed, over 85% were seen once. Seattle enrolled patients during active infection and tracked them longitudinally. The CDR3 is 13 amino acids. V lost 2 bases and J lost 5, with 9 bases in between. Germline assignment: CDR1 MNHEY and CDR2 SVGAGI. This chain connects TRBV6-5 to TRBJ1-1, with D perhaps TRBD1 (5 bases). Sequencing was carried out using peripheral blood. The TCR sequence derives from a woman aged 55 to 70 with COVID-19, enrolled during active disease. The CDR3 region has the DNA TGTGCCAGCAGTTACCGGTCAGGGACTGAAGCTTTCTTT. Its translation is CASSYRSGTEAFF.